In its sample, the clone carrying this TCR beta chain was seen many times. Its antigen is undetermined. All unsorted peripheral T cells were captured because whole blood was used without fractionation. The sample is drawn from a study of HIV-infected patients and healthy controls. Study-level results: HIV-infected patients and controls differed significantly in mean usage of eight alpha and eight beta V genes. Unequal distinct sequence numbers between patients and controls complicated comparisons. The authors saw processing only sixteen HIV-infected individuals as a major limitation on generality. MAIT alpha-chain CDR3s were frequent in healthy controls, depleted in HIV+.

The CDR3 is 15 residues long. The V and J ends lost 3 bases and 3 bases, in that order; junction bases with no gene match: 2. Germline CDR1 and CDR2: DFQATT and SNEGSKA (reference sequence). cDNA was made from approximately 500 ng RNA using alpha and beta constant primers. Alpha and beta chain libraries were made separately by chain-specific third strand synthesis with multiplexing indices. MiXCR, applied by TCRdb to the 5' RACE reads, yields one record per CDR3 protein. Of roughly 16,000 distinct CDR3 sequences in the sample, over 5% were seen once. This TCR was recovered from an adult in good health. The rearrangement links TRBV20-1 to TRBJ2-7; TRBD2 matches at 16 bases. Sequencing was performed on blood. The CDR3 region is CSARGLAGGIYEQYF. CDR3 in DNA: TGCAGTGCTAGGGGACTAGCGGGGGGGATCTACGAGCAGTACTTC.